This T cell receptor (beta chain) was identified during a study of blood T cell repertoires in COVID-19. Sequencing used immunoSEQ multiplex PCR; TCRdb keeps in-frame clones, though not all of them. In the table there are under 300,000 clones, approximately 86% of which are singletons. The CDR3 runs 13 residues. The germline CDR1 and CDR2 sequences are SNHLY and FYNNEI. V was clipped by 4 bases and J by 4 bases, with 8 bases between them. The sequencing sample was made of peripheral blood. This receptor was obtained from an elderly woman with active or convalescent COVID-19. The chain employs TRBV2 and TRBJ1-3; TRBD1 is a possible D gene (6 bases). CDR3 sequence: CASSGGLGNTIYF. CDR3 in DNA: TGTGCCAGCAGTGGGGGGCTCGGAAACACCATATATTTT.